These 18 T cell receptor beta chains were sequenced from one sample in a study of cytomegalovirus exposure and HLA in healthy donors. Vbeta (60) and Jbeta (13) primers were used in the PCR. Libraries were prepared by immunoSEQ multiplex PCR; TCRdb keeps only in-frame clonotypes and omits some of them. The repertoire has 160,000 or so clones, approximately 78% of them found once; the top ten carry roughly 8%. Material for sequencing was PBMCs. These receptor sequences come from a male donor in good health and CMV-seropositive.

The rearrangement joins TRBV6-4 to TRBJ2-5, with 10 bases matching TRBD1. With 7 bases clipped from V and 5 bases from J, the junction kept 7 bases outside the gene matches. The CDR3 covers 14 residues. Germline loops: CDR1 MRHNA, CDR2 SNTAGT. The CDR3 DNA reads TGTGCCAGCATGGGACAGGGGCGAGGGGAGACCCAGTACTTC. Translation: CASMGQGRGETQYF.

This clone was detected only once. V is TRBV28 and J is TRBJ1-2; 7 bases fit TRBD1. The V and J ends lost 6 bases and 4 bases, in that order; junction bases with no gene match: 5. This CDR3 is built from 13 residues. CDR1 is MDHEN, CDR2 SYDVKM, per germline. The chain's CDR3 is CASSPTGPYGYTF. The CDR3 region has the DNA TGTGCCAGCAGCCCGACAGGGCCCTATGGCTACACCTTC.

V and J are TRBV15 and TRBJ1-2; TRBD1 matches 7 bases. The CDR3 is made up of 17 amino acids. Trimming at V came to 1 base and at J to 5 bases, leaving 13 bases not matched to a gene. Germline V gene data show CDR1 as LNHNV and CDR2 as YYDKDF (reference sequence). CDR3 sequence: CATSRGPPGGNSYGYTF. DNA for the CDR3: TGTGCCACCAGCAGAGGTCCACCAGGGGGGAATAGTTATGGCTACACCTTC.

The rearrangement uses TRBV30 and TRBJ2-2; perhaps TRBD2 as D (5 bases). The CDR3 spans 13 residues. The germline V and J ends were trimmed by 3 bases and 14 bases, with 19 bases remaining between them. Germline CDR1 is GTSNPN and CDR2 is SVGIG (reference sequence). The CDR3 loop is CAWSFRGSNPLFF. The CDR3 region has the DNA TGTGCCTGGAGCTTTCGGGGATCAAATCCCCTGTTTTTT.

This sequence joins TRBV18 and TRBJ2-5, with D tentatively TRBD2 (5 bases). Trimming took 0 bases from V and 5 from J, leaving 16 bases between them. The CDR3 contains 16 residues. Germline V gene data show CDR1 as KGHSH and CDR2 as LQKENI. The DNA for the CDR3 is TGTGCCAGCTCACCACCGAGGGCTTTGATATTGGAGACCCAGTACTTC. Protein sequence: CASSPPRALILETQYF. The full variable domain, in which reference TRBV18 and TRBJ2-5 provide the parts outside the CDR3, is NAGVMQNPRHLVRRRGQEARLRCSPMKGHSHVYWYRQLPEEGLKFMVYLQKENIIDESGMPKERFSAEFPKEGPSILRIQQVVRGDSAAYFCASSPPRALILETQYFGPGTRLLVL.

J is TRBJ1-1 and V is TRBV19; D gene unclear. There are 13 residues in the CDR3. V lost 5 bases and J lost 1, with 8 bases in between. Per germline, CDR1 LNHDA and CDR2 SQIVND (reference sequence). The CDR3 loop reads CASSLKQNTEAFF. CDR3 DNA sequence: TGTGCCAGTAGTCTTAAACAGAACACTGAAGCTTTCTTT.

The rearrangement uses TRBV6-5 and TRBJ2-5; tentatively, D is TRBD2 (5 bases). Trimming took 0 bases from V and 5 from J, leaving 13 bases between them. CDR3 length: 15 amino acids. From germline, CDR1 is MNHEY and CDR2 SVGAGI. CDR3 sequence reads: CASSYSRQPGETQYF. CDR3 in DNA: TGTGCCAGCAGTTACTCGCGGCAGCCGGGGGAGACCCAGTACTTC.

CDR3: CASSTYRGNGYTF. The CDR3 coding sequence is TGTGCCAGCAGCACCTACAGGGGGAACGGCTACACCTTC. The rearrangement joins TRBV11-2 to TRBJ1-2; TRBD1 agrees at 8 bases. CDR1 is SGHAT and CDR2 is FQNNGV in the germline V gene. The trim removed 5 bases at V and 8 bases at J, leaving 7 bases unmatched. The CDR3 is 13 amino acids. The full variable domain, completed using reference TRBV11-2 and TRBJ1-2, is EAGVAQSPRYKIIEKRQSVAFWCNPISGHATLYWYQQILGQGPKLLIQFQNNGVVDDSQLPKDRFSAERLKGVDSTLKIQPAKLEDSAVYLCASSTYRGNGYTFGSGTRLTVV.

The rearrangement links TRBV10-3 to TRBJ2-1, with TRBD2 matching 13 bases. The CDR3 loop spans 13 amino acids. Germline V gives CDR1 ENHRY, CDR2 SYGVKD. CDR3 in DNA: TGTGGAACCGGGACTAGCGGGACCAATGAGCAGTTCTTC. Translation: CGTGTSGTNEQFF.

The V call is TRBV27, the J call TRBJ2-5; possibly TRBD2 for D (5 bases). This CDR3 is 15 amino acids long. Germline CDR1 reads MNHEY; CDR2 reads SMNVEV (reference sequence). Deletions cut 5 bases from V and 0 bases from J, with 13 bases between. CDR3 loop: CASSLLREYQETQYF. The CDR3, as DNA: TGTGCCAGCAGTCTCCTCCGGGAATACCAAGAGACCCAGTACTTC.

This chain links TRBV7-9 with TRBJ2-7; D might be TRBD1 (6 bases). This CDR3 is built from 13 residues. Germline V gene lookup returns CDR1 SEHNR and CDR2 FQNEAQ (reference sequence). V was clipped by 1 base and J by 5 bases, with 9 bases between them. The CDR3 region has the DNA TGTGCCAGCAGCTTAGGGGGGCCCGACGAGCAGTACTTC. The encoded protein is CASSLGGPDEQYF.

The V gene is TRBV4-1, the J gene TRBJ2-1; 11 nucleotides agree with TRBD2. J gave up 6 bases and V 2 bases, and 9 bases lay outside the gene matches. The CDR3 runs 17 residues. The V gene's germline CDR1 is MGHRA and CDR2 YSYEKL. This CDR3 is CASSQSSGRSATNEQFF. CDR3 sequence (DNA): TGCGCCAGCAGCCAATCTAGCGGGAGGTCTGCAACCAATGAGCAGTTCTTC.

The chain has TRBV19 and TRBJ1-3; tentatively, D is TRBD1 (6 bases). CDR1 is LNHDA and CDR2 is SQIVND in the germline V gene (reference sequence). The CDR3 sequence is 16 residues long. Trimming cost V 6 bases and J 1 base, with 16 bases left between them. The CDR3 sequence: CASRSQRDTSGNTIYF. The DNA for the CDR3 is TGTGCCAGTAGGAGCCAGCGGGACACATCTGGAAACACCATATATTTT. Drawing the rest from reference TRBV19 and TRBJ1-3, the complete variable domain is DGGITQSPKYLFRKEGQNVTLSCEQNLNHDAMYWYRQDPGQGLRLIYYSQIVNDFQKGDIAEGYSVSREKKESFPLTVTSAQKNPTAFYLCASRSQRDTSGNTIYFGEGSWLTVV.

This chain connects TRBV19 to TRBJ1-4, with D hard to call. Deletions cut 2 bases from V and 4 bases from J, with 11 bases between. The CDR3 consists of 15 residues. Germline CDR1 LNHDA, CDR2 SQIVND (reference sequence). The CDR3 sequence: CASSILEGFNEKLFF. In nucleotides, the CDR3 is TGTGCCAGTAGTATACTAGAGGGCTTTAATGAAAAACTGTTTTTT.

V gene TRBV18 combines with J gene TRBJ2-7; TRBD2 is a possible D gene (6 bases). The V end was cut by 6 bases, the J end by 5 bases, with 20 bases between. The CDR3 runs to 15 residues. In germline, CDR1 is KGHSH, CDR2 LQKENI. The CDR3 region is CASSRGYTGENEQYF. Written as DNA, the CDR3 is TGTGCCAGCTCCCGCGGCTATACGGGAGAAAACGAGCAGTACTTC. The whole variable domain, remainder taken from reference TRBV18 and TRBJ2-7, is NAGVMQNPRHLVRRRGQEARLRCSPMKGHSHVYWYRQLPEEGLKFMVYLQKENIIDESGMPKERFSAEFPKEGPSILRIQQVVRGDSAAYFCASSRGYTGENEQYFGPGTRLTVT.

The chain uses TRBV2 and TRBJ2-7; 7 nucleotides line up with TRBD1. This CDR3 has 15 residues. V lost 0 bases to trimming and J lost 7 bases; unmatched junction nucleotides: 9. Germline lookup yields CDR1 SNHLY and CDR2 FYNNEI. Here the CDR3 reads CASSEAGRQGGEQYF. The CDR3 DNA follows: TGTGCCAGCAGTGAAGCGGGGCGACAGGGTGGGGAGCAGTACTTC.

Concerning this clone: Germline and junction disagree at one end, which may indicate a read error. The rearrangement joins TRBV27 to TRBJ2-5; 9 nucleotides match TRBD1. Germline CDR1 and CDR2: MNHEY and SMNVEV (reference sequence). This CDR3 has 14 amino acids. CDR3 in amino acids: CASSLNPLGQGRHF. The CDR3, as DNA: TGTGCCAGCAGTTTAAACCCCCTAGGACAGGGGAGACACTTC.

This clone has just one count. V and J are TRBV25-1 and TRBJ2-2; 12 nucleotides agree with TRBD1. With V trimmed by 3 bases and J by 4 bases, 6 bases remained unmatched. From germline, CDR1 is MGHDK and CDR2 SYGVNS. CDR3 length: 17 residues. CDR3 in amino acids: CASSDPGQGAATGELFF. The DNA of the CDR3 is TGTGCCAGCAGTGACCCGGGACAGGGGGCTGCCACCGGGGAGCTGTTTTTT. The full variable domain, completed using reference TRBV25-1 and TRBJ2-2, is EADIYQTPRYLVIGTGKKITLECSQTMGHDKMYWYQQDPGMELHLIHYSYGVNSTEKGDLSSESTVSRIRTEHFPLTLESARPSHTSQYLCASSDPGQGAATGELFFGEGSRLTVL.